This is a list of T cell receptor beta chains from one sample in a study of shared clonotypes between healthy human individuals. The method was immunoSEQ multiplex PCR; TCRdb's version includes in-frame clones alone and lacks a portion of them. The data show 400,000 to 600,000 clones, with roughly 77% seen just once and about 12% held by the top ten. The specimen was PBMCs. The receptors shown here come from a woman between 35 and 50 years old in good health. Some clones in this sample may be carry-over from other donors' samples. The CDR3 runs from the conserved cysteine through the conserved F or W. The D gene is left open where the match is weak. Size is stated for part of the rows, as once, few or many counts, or as a class when the clone is expanded.

length: 14; D: -; size: -; V: TRBV7-6; J: TRBJ1-1; DNA: TGTGCCAGCGGCCTCGGGGGGGATGTAACTGAAGCTTTCTTT; CDR3: CASGLGGDVTEAFF
length: 17; D: -; size: -; V: TRBV15; J: TRBJ2-7; DNA: TGTGCCACCAGCAGAGATTATCACAGGGTGGTGAACTACGAGCAGTACTTC; CDR3: CATSRDYHRVVNYEQYF
length: 18; D: -; size: few; V: TRBV7-9; J: TRBJ2-1; DNA: TGTGCCAGCAGCCCCGCAAGAAGCGGAACAGGGTTCGGCAATGAGCAGTTCTTC; CDR3: CASSPARSGTGFGNEQFF
length: 14; D: TRBD1; size: -; V: TRBV29-1; J: TRBJ1-2; DNA: TGCAGCGTTGATTGGACAGGGGTGGACTATGGCTACACCTTC; CDR3: CSVDWTGVDYGYTF
length: 16; D: -; size: -; V: TRBV11-3; J: TRBJ2-2; DNA: TGTGCCAGCAGCTCGAACCACAGGGCCGGGGCAGGGGAGCTGTTTTTT; CDR3: CASSSNHRAGAGELFF
length: 14; D: -; size: -; V: TRBV5-6; J: TRBJ2-7; DNA: TGTGCCAGCAGCTTGCTCGAGGGCCTCCACGAGCAGTACTTC; CDR3: CASSLLEGLHEQYF
length: 12; D: -; size: -; V: TRBV30; J: TRBJ2-2; DNA: TGTGCCTGGAAGGAGCGTGCCGGGGAGCTGTTTTTT; CDR3: CAWKERAGELFF
length: 14; D: TRBD2; size: -; V: TRBV27; J: TRBJ2-7; DNA: TGTGCCAGCAGCACGGGACTAAGGTCCTACGAGCAGTACTTC; CDR3: CASSTGLRSYEQYF
length: 16; D: -; size: -; V: TRBV13; J: TRBJ1-4; DNA: TGTGCCAGCAGCCCCTACCCCGTCGCAACTAATGAAAAACTGTTTTTT; CDR3: CASSPYPVATNEKLFF
length: 15; D: -; size: -; V: TRBV27; J: TRBJ2-3; DNA: TGTGCCAGCAGTTTACGGGGAATAAGCACAGATACGCAGTATTTT; CDR3: CASSLRGISTDTQYF
length: 15; D: -; size: -; V: TRBV28; J: TRBJ1-5; DNA: TGTGCCAGCAGTTTGCGCACAAATAGCAATCAGCCCCAGCATTTT; CDR3: CASSLRTNSNQPQHF
length: 18; D: TRBD2; size: -; V: TRBV19; J: TRBJ2-1; DNA: TGTGCCAGTAGTACCGGGGGGAGGGAGGGCCTAGTTCGCGATGAGCAGTTCTTC; CDR3: CASSTGGREGLVRDEQFF
length: 13; D: TRBD1; size: -; V: TRBV6-1; J: TRBJ2-4; DNA: TGTGCCAGCAGAGATGGGACAGAGAACATTCAGTACTTC; CDR3: CASRDGTENIQYF
length: 18; D: TRBD1; size: -; V: TRBV7-3; J: TRBJ2-1; DNA: TGTGCCAGCAGCTCATACCTCAGAATGGCAGGGGGCGGCAATGAGCAGTTCTTC; CDR3: CASSSYLRMAGGGNEQFF
length: 14; D: TRBD1; size: -; V: TRBV19; J: TRBJ2-7; DNA: TGTGCCAGTAATACAGGACAGGGATCCTACGAGCAGTACTTC; CDR3: CASNTGQGSYEQYF
length: 15; D: -; size: -; V: TRBV6-6; J: TRBJ2-7; DNA: TGTGCCAGCAGTTACTTGGGGACGAGCTCCTACGAGCAGTACTTC; CDR3: CASSYLGTSSYEQYF
length: 15; D: TRBD2; size: -; V: TRBV19; J: TRBJ2-1; DNA: TGTGCCAGTAGTACTGGCGGGAGTTCGAACAATGAGCAGTTCTTC; CDR3: CASSTGGSSNNEQFF
length: 16; D: -; size: few; V: TRBV6-4; J: TRBJ2-6; DNA: TGTGCCAGCACCCAGGAAGCTAGCTCTGGGGCCAACGTCCTGACTTTC; CDR3: CASTQEASSGANVLTF
length: 13; D: -; size: -; V: TRBV19; J: TRBJ2-7; DNA: TGTGCCAGTAGTATAGGCGCAGGGGACGAGCAGTACTTC; CDR3: CASSIGAGDEQYF
length: 16; D: -; size: few; V: TRBV5-4; J: TRBJ2-7; DNA: TGTGCCAGCAGCTTATTGGCGGGTAAGAGCTCCTACGAGCAGTACTTC; CDR3: CASSLLAGKSSYEQYF
length: 14; D: -; size: -; V: TRBV28; J: TRBJ2-7; DNA: TGTGCCAGCGAGGGGGTCCTTCAGTCCTACGAGCAGTACTTC; CDR3: CASEGVLQSYEQYF
length: 13; D: -; size: -; V: TRBV18; J: TRBJ1-1; DNA: TGTGCCAGCTCACCGGGGGCGGGCACTGAAGCTTTCTTT; CDR3: CASSPGAGTEAFF
length: 14; D: -; size: once; V: TRBV15; J: TRBJ2-3; DNA: TGTGCCACCAGCAGAGTTGCGGGACCAGATACGCAGTATTTT; CDR3: CATSRVAGPDTQYF
length: 13; D: -; size: -; V: TRBV14; J: TRBJ1-1; DNA: TGTGCCAGCAGCGGGCAGATGAACACTGAAGCTTTCTTT; CDR3: CASSGQMNTEAFF
length: 14; D: -; size: -; V: TRBV4-2; J: TRBJ1-2; DNA: TGTGCCAGCAGCCAAGGGTTTCTGGACTATGGCTACACCTTC; CDR3: CASSQGFLDYGYTF
length: 13; D: -; size: few; V: TRBV30; J: TRBJ2-2; DNA: TGTGCCTGGAGTGTGAATTTAGCCGGGGAGCTGTTTTTT; CDR3: CAWSVNLAGELFF
length: 13; D: -; size: -; V: TRBV30; J: TRBJ2-6; DNA: TGTGCCTGCCCGACCGGAGGGGCCAACGTCCTGACTTTC; CDR3: CACPTGGANVLTF
length: 15; D: TRBD2; size: few; V: TRBV14; J: TRBJ2-7; DNA: TGTGCCAGCAGCTCGGGACTAGCGACCACCTACGAGCAGTACTTC; CDR3: CASSSGLATTYEQYF
length: 13; D: -; size: -; V: TRBV30; J: TRBJ1-5; DNA: TGTGCCTGGAGCTACAGCTTAAATCAGCCCCAGCATTTT; CDR3: CAWSYSLNQPQHF
length: 16; D: TRBD2; size: -; V: TRBV6-6; J: TRBJ2-7; DNA: TGTGCCAGCGCTTCAGCGGGAGTCCTTCTTTACTACGAGCAGTACTTC; CDR3: CASASAGVLLYYEQYF
length: 17; D: TRBD1; size: -; V: TRBV12-5; J: TRBJ2-7; DNA: TGTGCTAGTGGTTTCACCACCCACTACAGGGGAAAATACGAGCAGTACTTC; CDR3: CASGFTTHYRGKYEQYF
length: 13; D: -; size: once; V: TRBV7-2; J: TRBJ1-1; DNA: TGTGCCAGCACCAAAGGTAGAAACACTGAAGCTTTCTTT; CDR3: CASTKGRNTEAFF
length: 14; D: TRBD1; size: few; V: TRBV29-1; J: TRBJ1-2; DNA: TGCAGCGTGAAATCTGTGGGACAGGGATATGGCTACACCTTC; CDR3: CSVKSVGQGYGYTF
length: 14; D: -; size: -; V: TRBV5-8; J: TRBJ1-5; DNA: TGTGCCAGCAGCTTAAGAGGGGGCAATCAGCCCCAGCATTTT; CDR3: CASSLRGGNQPQHF
length: 17; D: TRBD2; size: few; V: TRBV9; J: TRBJ2-1; DNA: TGTGCCAGCAGCGTCGGAGCAGGGACTAGCGGGAGAGATGAGCAGTTCTTC; CDR3: CASSVGAGTSGRDEQFF
length: 14; D: -; size: once; V: TRBV5-1; J: TRBJ2-3; DNA: TGCGCCAGCAGCACCAGCCCGGAGGATGTTACGCAGTATTTT; CDR3: CASSTSPEDVTQYF
length: 13; D: -; size: few; V: TRBV7-3; J: TRBJ2-1; DNA: TGTGCCAGCAGCTTAGATGTGTCCAATGAGCAGTTCTTC; CDR3: CASSLDVSNEQFF
length: 16; D: -; size: -; V: TRBV2; J: TRBJ2-3; DNA: TGTGCCAGCAGTGAAGCTCGCCACGGGGCCACAGATACGCAGTATTTT; CDR3: CASSEARHGATDTQYF
length: 14; D: -; size: -; V: TRBV5-1; J: TRBJ2-7; DNA: TGCGCCAGCAGCTTGGGACAGTCCACCTACGAGCAGTACTTC; CDR3: CASSLGQSTYEQYF
length: 13; D: -; size: -; V: TRBV5-6; J: TRBJ1-2; DNA: TGTGCCAGCAGCTTGGAGGGCAAGTCGGGCTACACCTTC; CDR3: CASSLEGKSGYTF
length: 13; D: -; size: -; V: TRBV7-9; J: TRBJ2-2; DNA: TGTGCCAGCAGCCAACCATCTCCCGGGGAGCTGTTTTTT; CDR3: CASSQPSPGELFF
length: 11; D: -; size: -; V: TRBV19; J: TRBJ2-2; DNA: TGTGCCAGTAGCCTGACCGGGGAGCTGTTTTTT; CDR3: CASSLTGELFF
length: 19; D: TRBD1; size: -; V: TRBV7-2; J: TRBJ1-4; DNA: TGTGCCAGCAGTTACAGGACAGGGGGCTCTAAAGGACGTGGTGAAAAACTGTTTTTT; CDR3: CASSYRTGGSKGRGEKLFF